The present entry profiles one T cell receptor (beta chain) with its context. 13 Jbeta primers and 60 Vbeta primers were used for the PCR. The protocol was immunoSEQ multiplex PCR, while the TCRdb copy is restricted to in-frame clones and leaves out a portion. The sample consists of under 40,000 clones, more than 85% of them appearing once. The data were taken from a study of cytomegalovirus exposure and HLA in healthy donors. The length of the CDR3 is 17 residues. With 1 base clipped from V and 6 bases from J, the junction kept 12 bases outside the gene matches. Per the germline V gene, CDR1 is SGHVS and CDR2 is FQNEAQ.

This clonotype was sampled from a woman aged 18-29 years in good health and CMV-seronegative. Sequenced sample: PBMCs. The V gene is TRBV7-8, the J gene TRBJ1-5, with 7 bases that match TRBD1. The CDR3 region has the DNA TGTGCCAGCAGCTTAGAAGCGAGACAGGGTTTCAGTCAGCCCCAGCATTTT. It is translated as CASSLEARQGFSQPQHF.